This entry describes one TCR beta chain. The data stem from a study of blood T cell repertoires in COVID-19. CDR3 size: 14 residues. Germline CDR1 SGHRS, CDR2 YFSETQ. V trimming: 6 bases; J trimming: 2 bases; junction bases outside the gene matches: 6. Produced via immunoSEQ multiplex PCR; TCRdb's table is partial and in-frame only. The top ten hold over 2% of the sample, which has 200,000 to 300,000 clones, more than 75% seen once. The chain recombines TRBV5-1 with TRBJ1-1, with 8 bases identical to TRBD1. This receptor was identified in a woman in her fifties or sixties with acute or convalescent COVID-19. The sequenced material came from peripheral blood. For the CDR3, the DNA is TGCGCCAGCAAAATTACAGGGGGTAACACTGAAGCTTTCTTT. It specifies CASKITGGNTEAFF.